The 27 T cell receptor beta chains in this list originate from one sample, sequenced in a study of shared clonotypes between healthy human individuals. Some clones are missing from TCRdb's copy, which holds only in-frame ones; the method was immunoSEQ multiplex PCR. This table holds 300,000 or so clones, over 65% found once. Sequencing was performed on memory CD4+ T cells sorted from blood. The subset is: CD45RA-negative fraction. The receptors come from a man under 40 in good health.

The chain uses TRBV9 and TRBJ1-2; D gene ambiguous. The CDR3 is 15 amino acids. The V and J ends lost 1 base and 8 bases respectively, with 18 bases between them. Per germline, CDR1 SGDLS and CDR2 YYNGEE. The CDR3 protein is CASSVRSDAPGGYTF. CDR3 bases: TGTGCCAGCAGCGTACGGTCGGACGCCCCGGGGGGCTACACCTTC.

The V gene is TRBV5-1, the J gene TRBJ2-5; no firm D call. The CDR3 covers 16 residues. V was shortened by 0 bases and J by 0 bases, with 12 bases between the two germline ends. In germline, CDR1 is SGHRS, CDR2 YFSETQ. The CDR3 coding sequence is TGCGCCAGCAGCTTGGTAGGGAACAGCGACCAAGAGACCCAGTACTTC. It codes for CASSLVGNSDQETQYF.

V and J are TRBV18 and TRBJ1-1; D not resolved. Deletions cut 2 bases from V and 0 bases from J, with 4 bases between. Germline assignment: CDR1 KGHSH and CDR2 LQKENI. CDR3 size: 13 residues. Here the CDR3 DNA reads TGTGCCAGCTCACCAGCCTTGAACACTGAAGCTTTCTTT. This sequence encodes CASSPALNTEAFF.

The chain carries TRBV7-8 and TRBJ2-6; 10 nucleotides line up with TRBD1. Looked up from germline, CDR1 is SGHVS and CDR2 is FQNEAQ. This CDR3 spans 18 amino acids. Trimming removed 3 bases from V and 2 bases from J; junction bases left unmatched: 7. This chain's CDR3 is CASSLRDRGFTGANVLTF. The CDR3 nucleotides read TGTGCCAGCAGCTTGAGGGACAGGGGCTTCACTGGGGCCAACGTCCTGACTTTC.

The chain links TRBV5-8 to TRBJ2-6, with D possibly TRBD2 on 5 matching bases. V lost 3 bases and J lost 0, with 10 bases in between. Germline lookup yields CDR1 SGHTS and CDR2 YDEGEE. This CDR3 has 16 residues. Here the CDR3 reads CASSSMDFSGANVLTF. For the CDR3, the DNA is TGTGCCAGCAGCTCAATGGACTTCTCTGGGGCCAACGTCCTGACTTTC.

V is TRBV9 and J is TRBJ2-2, with TRBD1 identical over 7 bases. CDR3 length equals 16 residues. Germline CDR1 reads SGDLS; CDR2 reads YYNGEE. V was clipped by 4 bases and J by 3 bases; unmatched bases: 9. The CDR3 DNA is TGTGCCAGCAGCTTTATCCCCGACAGGGACACCGGGGAGCTGTTTTTT. This gives the protein CASSFIPDRDTGELFF.

The chain combines TRBV19 with TRBJ2-7; TRBD2 aligns across 11 bases. There are 16 residues in the CDR3. V shed 4 bases, J shed 2 bases, and the junction held 7 bases outside the gene matches. In germline, CDR1 is LNHDA, CDR2 SQIVND (reference sequence). The CDR3 sequence: CASSTQLAGVTYEQYF. The CDR3 nucleotides read TGTGCCAGTAGTACCCAACTAGCGGGGGTCACCTACGAGCAGTACTTC.

The chain joins TRBV18 to TRBJ2-3; D is unclear. Trimming cost V 3 bases and J 8 bases, with 18 bases left between them. The length of the CDR3 is 15 residues. Germline CDR1 KGHSH, CDR2 LQKENI. In DNA form, the CDR3 reads TGTGCCAGCTCACCCTTTGAAACCCTATTGGGTACGCAGTATTTT. Translating gives CASSPFETLLGTQYF.

V and J are TRBV30 and TRBJ2-2; TRBD2 matches 10 bases. The CDR3 contains 15 residues. Germline trimming cut 4 bases from V and 4 bases from J; bases unmatched to any gene: 6. CDR1 is GTSNPN, CDR2 SVGIG, per germline (reference sequence). This chain's CDR3 is CAWTLAGVGTGELFF. The CDR3 region has the DNA TGTGCCTGGACCCTAGCGGGAGTTGGCACCGGGGAGCTGTTTTTT. The complete variable domain, with remaining parts taken from reference TRBV30 and TRBJ2-2, reads SQTIHQWPATLVQPVGSPLSLECTVEGTSNPNLYWYRQAAGRGLQLLFYSVGIGQISSEVPQNLSASRPQDRQFILSSKKLLLSDSGFYLCAWTLAGVGTGELFFGEGSRLTVL.

This chain joins TRBV18 and TRBJ1-6; D is ambiguous. Trimming left V 3 bases short and J 7 bases short, with 13 bases between. This CDR3 has 15 residues. CDR1 is KGHSH and CDR2 is LQKENI in the germline V gene. CDR3 sequence reads: CASSPLPGKNSPLHF. In DNA form, the CDR3 reads TGTGCCAGCTCACCCCTCCCGGGCAAGAATTCACCCCTCCACTTT.

The chain recombines TRBV2 with TRBJ2-5; 8 bases line up with TRBD2. The germline gives CDR1 SNHLY, CDR2 FYNNEI. Losses at the gene ends were 3 bases for V and 3 bases for J; bases not matched to a gene: 3. The CDR3 extends over 14 amino acids. The CDR3 is CASSDGRGEETQYF. The CDR3 DNA sequence: TGTGCCAGCAGTGACGGGAGGGGAGAAGAGACCCAGTACTTC.

This sequence joins TRBV28 and TRBJ1-1, with D unclear. The V and J ends lost 11 bases and 3 bases respectively, with 4 bases between them. The CDR3 loop spans 9 amino acids. The germline V gene encodes CDR1 MDHEN and CDR2 SYDVKM. For the CDR3, the DNA is TGTGCCCAGGACACTGAAGCTTTCTTT. It codes for CAQDTEAFF.

V is TRBV4-3 and J is TRBJ1-2; D unresolved. The ends were cut back, 0 bases at V and 7 bases at J, with 15 bases in the middle. The CDR3 length is 15 residues. CDR1 LGHNA and CDR2 YSLEER come from the germline V gene. CDR3 residues: CASSQEIDGIAGYTF. CDR3 DNA: TGCGCCAGCAGCCAAGAGATAGATGGGATTGCTGGCTACACCTTC.

In this sample, this clone turned up a few times. CDR3 loop: CASTTSSGDYEQYF. The CDR3 DNA reads as TGTGCCAGCACCACCTCCTCGGGGGACTACGAGCAGTACTTC. This sequence joins TRBV5-5 and TRBJ2-7; TRBD2 is a possible D gene (6 bases). The CDR3 extends over 14 amino acids. Germline values: CDR1 SGHKS, CDR2 YYEKEE (reference sequence). V dropped 6 bases and J dropped 3 bases, with 16 bases sitting between them.

The V call is TRBV7-2, the J call TRBJ1-1; no firm D call. Between the trimmed V and J ends, which lost 5 bases and 1 base, there was a span of 11 bases. Per the germline V gene, CDR1 is SGHTA and CDR2 is FQGNSA. The CDR3 is 14 amino acids. CDR3 nucleotides: TGTGCCAGCAGCCCAACACGGGGGAACACTGAAGCTTTCTTT. Residues: CASSPTRGNTEAFF.

This clone was seen ten or more times. The chain recombines TRBV5-4 with TRBJ2-1; 9 positions agree with TRBD1. Trimming took 0 bases from V and 5 from J; bases not matched to a gene: 3. Germline lookup yields CDR1 SGHNT and CDR2 YYREEE (reference sequence). The CDR3 is 15 amino acids. This chain's CDR3 is CASSLEGDRDNEQFF. CDR3 coding DNA: TGTGCCAGCAGCTTGGAGGGGGACAGGGACAATGAGCAGTTCTTC.

V usage is TRBV28 and J usage is TRBJ1-2; a weak D match, TRBD1 (6 bases). Germline assignment: CDR1 MDHEN and CDR2 SYDVKM. V shed 6 bases and J shed 5 bases, with 10 bases lying between them. The CDR3 contains 12 residues. The CDR3 loop reads CASRSGVYGYTF. The DNA for the CDR3 is TGTGCCAGCAGGTCAGGGGTTTATGGCTACACCTTC.

A few counts support this clone. The chain combines TRBV27 with TRBJ2-7, with 11 positions matching TRBD2. This CDR3 has 17 residues. CDR1 is MNHEY and CDR2 is SMNVEV in the germline V gene (reference sequence). V lost 5 bases to trimming and J lost 3 bases; unmatched junction nucleotides: 12. This chain's CDR3 is CASSPTSRLAGFYEQYF. Here the CDR3 DNA reads TGTGCCAGCAGTCCGACATCGAGACTAGCGGGGTTCTACGAGCAGTACTTC.

This clone has a count of ten or more. Distinct nucleotide sequences in the sample also encode this CDR3. V gene TRBV7-9 combines with J gene TRBJ2-5; D may be TRBD1 (6 bases). Germline V gives CDR1 SEHNR, CDR2 FQNEAQ (reference sequence). The ends were cut back, 5 bases at V and 5 bases at J, with 9 bases in the middle. The CDR3 has 12 amino acids. The CDR3 loop reads CASSPQGETQYF. The CDR3 DNA is TGTGCCAGCAGCCCTCAGGGGGAGACCCAGTACTTC.

The chain couples TRBV7-2 to TRBJ2-3; TRBD2 matches 8 bases. Germline lookup yields CDR1 SGHTA and CDR2 FQGNSA. The junction had 5 bases not matched to a gene; V was cut back by 1 base and J by 5 bases. The CDR3 loop spans 15 amino acids. This CDR3 reads CASSLDGGRIDTQYF. The CDR3 DNA is TGTGCCAGCAGCTTAGATGGCGGGAGGATAGATACGCAGTATTTT.

This chain uses TRBV30 with TRBJ2-1; D gene ambiguous. The CDR3 covers 12 residues. CDR1 and CDR2 (germline): GTSNPN, SVGIG (reference sequence). V lost 3 bases, J lost 9 bases, and 12 bases lay in between. The CDR3 DNA reads TGTGCCTGGAGACGATCCCGAGGTGAGCAGTTCTTC. Its protein product is CAWRRSRGEQFF.

The chain has TRBV19 and TRBJ2-5, with 11 bases lining up with TRBD2. From germline, CDR1 is LNHDA and CDR2 SQIVND (reference sequence). After removal of 6 bases from V and 3 bases from J, the junction contained 6 bases not matched to a gene. This CDR3 comprises 15 residues. CDR3 protein: CASRNSLAGEETQYF. In DNA, the CDR3 is TGTGCCAGTAGGAATTCACTAGCGGGAGAAGAGACCCAGTACTTC.

As concerns this clone: Within the sample, other DNA sequences also encode this same CDR3. The V call is TRBV5-4, the J call TRBJ2-5; D remains ambiguous. Trimming left V 0 bases short and J 5 bases short, with 8 bases between. The CDR3 has 13 residues. CDR1 SGHNT and CDR2 YYREEE come from the germline V gene (reference sequence). CDR3 residues: CASSLEGRETQYF. Written as DNA, the CDR3 is TGTGCCAGCAGCTTGGAGGGTCGGGAGACCCAGTACTTC.

The gene calls are TRBV2 and TRBJ2-1; 12 positions match TRBD2. Looked up from germline, CDR1 is SNHLY and CDR2 is FYNNEI. The junction had 7 bases not matched to a gene; V was cut back by 6 bases and J by 7 bases. The CDR3 loop spans 15 amino acids. CDR3 nucleotides: TGTGCCAGCAGCTCACTAGCGGGAGGAGGTAATGAGCAGTTCTTC. Encoded protein: CASSSLAGGGNEQFF. The full variable domain, its missing parts supplied by reference TRBV2 and TRBJ2-1, is EPEVTQTPSHQVTQMGQEVILRCVPISNHLYFYWYRQILGQKVEFLVSFYNNEISEKSEIFDDQFSVERPDGSNFTLKIRSTKLEDSAMYFCASSSLAGGGNEQFFGPGTRLTVL.

This clone was counted only a few times. The rearrangement links TRBV27 to TRBJ2-2, with a possible D match to TRBD2 (5 bases). CDR3 length: 15 residues. The germline V gene encodes CDR1 MNHEY and CDR2 SMNVEV (reference sequence). With 6 bases removed from V and 0 bases from J, the gap between germline ends came to 11 bases. Here the CDR3 DNA reads TGTGCCAGCAGGCCCCGGGGTCCGAACACCGGGGAGCTGTTTTTT. Its translation: CASRPRGPNTGELFF.

The chain couples TRBV5-5 to TRBJ1-2; no clear D. The germline CDR1 and CDR2 sequences are SGHKS and YYEKEE (reference sequence). The CDR3 loop spans 14 amino acids. V was cut by 0 bases and J by 6 bases, with 12 bases left in between. The CDR3 region has the DNA TGTGCCAGCAGCTTGGCCTCTAATCTTAATGGCTACACCTTC. It specifies CASSLASNLNGYTF.

The V gene is TRBV6-1, the J gene TRBJ2-7; no clear D gene. The CDR3 runs 11 residues. Trimming took off 6 bases at V and 3 bases at J, with 6 bases between the two ends. From germline, CDR1 is MNHNS and CDR2 SASEGT. The CDR3 DNA reads TGTGCCAGCAGCCAACTCTACGAGCAGTACTTC. Translation: CASSQLYEQYF.